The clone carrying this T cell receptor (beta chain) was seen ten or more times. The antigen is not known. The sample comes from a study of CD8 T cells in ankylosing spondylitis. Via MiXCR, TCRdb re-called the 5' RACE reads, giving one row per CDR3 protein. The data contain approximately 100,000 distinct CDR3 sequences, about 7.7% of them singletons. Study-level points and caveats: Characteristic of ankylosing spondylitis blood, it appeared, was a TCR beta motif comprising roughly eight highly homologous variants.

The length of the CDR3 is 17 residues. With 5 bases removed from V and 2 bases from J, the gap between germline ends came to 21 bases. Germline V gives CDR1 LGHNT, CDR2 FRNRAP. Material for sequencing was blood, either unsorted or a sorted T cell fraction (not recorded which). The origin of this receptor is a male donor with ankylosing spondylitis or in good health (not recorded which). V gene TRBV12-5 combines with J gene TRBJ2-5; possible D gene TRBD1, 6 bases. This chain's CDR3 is CASGPGTLYTGQETQYF. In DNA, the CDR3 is TGTGCTAGTGGTCCCGGGACACTTTATACGGGTCAAGAGACCCAGTACTTC.